This T cell receptor (beta chain) was obtained from a study of beta chain features in type 1 diabetes. Findings and limits, study-wide: Compared to healthy donors, patients appeared to have naive, central memory and Treg TCRB repertoires that were more alike. Type 1 diabetes patients had VDJ junctions that carried fewer insertions and more deletions.

Sequenced material consisted of expressed TCRB transcripts (all of the isolated RNA was reverse transcribed). Data came from immunoSEQ multiplex PCR; TCRdb stores just in-frame clones and leaves some out. The data hold about 210,000 clones, with around 9.9% observed a single time. This clone was counted at least ten times. Its antigen remains unknown. The germline V and J ends were trimmed by 1 base and 3 bases, with 16 bases remaining between them. The CDR3 totals 17 residues. In germline, CDR1 is SGHAT, CDR2 FQNNGV. Every participating donor gave one draw, a heparinised blood sample averaging about 100 mL.

The sequence was collected from a man aged 18 to 30 in good health. The chain is built from TRBV11-2 and TRBJ2-1; D ambiguous. Material for sequencing was central memory CD4+ T cells from blood. This CDR3 is CASSLGRGRAFYNEQFF. The CDR3 DNA follows: TGTGCCAGCAGCTTAGGTCGCGGCCGGGCTTTCTACAATGAGCAGTTCTTC.